The rows below give T cell receptor beta chains drawn from one sample of a study of cytomegalovirus exposure and HLA in healthy donors. The method was immunoSEQ multiplex PCR; TCRdb's version includes in-frame clones alone and lacks a portion of them. The sample yields some 110,000 clones, 75% to 85% seen once. The specimen sequenced was PBMCs. These receptors all come from a young man in good health and CMV-seronegative. Each CDR3 is given with its conserved first and last residue. The order of the fields is J gene, CDR3 length, D gene, clone size, V gene, CDR3 protein, CDR3 DNA. The D gene is left open where the match is weak. Not every row has a clone size; where given, it reads once, few, many or a size class.

>TRBJ1-2|15|TRBD1|NA|TRBV28
CASSFGDSQNYGYTF
TGTGCCAGCAGTTTCGGGGACAGCCAAAACTATGGCTACACCTTC
>TRBJ1-2|13|NA|NA|TRBV7-8
CASSFQGGSGYTF
TGTGCCAGCAGCTTCCAGGGTGGAAGTGGCTACACCTTC
>TRBJ1-6|15|TRBD1|NA|TRBV30
CALAARDSNNSPLHF
TGTGCCCTTGCCGCCCGGGACAGCAATAATTCACCCCTCCACTTT
>TRBJ2-1|15|NA|few|TRBV18
CASSGGQSSYNEQFF
TGTGCCAGCTCGGGGGGGCAAAGCTCCTACAATGAGCAGTTCTTC
>TRBJ2-7|14|TRBD1|NA|TRBV30
CAWSIGTGFLEQYF
TGTGCCTGGAGTATCGGGACAGGGTTTCTCGAGCAGTACTTC
>TRBJ1-2|14|TRBD1|NA|TRBV19
CASFGQGANYGYTF
TGTGCCAGTTTCGGACAGGGTGCTAACTATGGCTACACCTTC
>TRBJ2-7|12|NA|NA|TRBV2
CASTFGDYEQYF
TGTGCCAGCACTTTCGGAGATTACGAGCAGTACTTC
>TRBJ2-2|14|NA|NA|TRBV19
CASSAGQLPGELFF
TGTGCCAGTAGTGCGGGACAGCTTCCCGGGGAGCTGTTTTTT
>TRBJ1-5|14|NA|few|TRBV5-1
CASSPQGSNQPQHF
TGCGCCAGCAGTCCTCAGGGAAGCAATCAGCCCCAGCATTTT
>TRBJ1-3|15|NA|few|TRBV30
CAWSLGTRPGNTIYF
TGTGCCTGGAGTCTAGGAACGAGGCCTGGAAACACCATATATTTT
>TRBJ1-6|15|NA|NA|TRBV9
CASSAGQQGNSPLHF
TGTGCCAGCAGCGCCGGCCAGCAGGGTAATTCACCCCTCCACTTT
>TRBJ1-4|15|TRBD1|NA|TRBV6-6
CASSYSRTGNEKLFF
TGTGCCAGCAGTTACTCCCGGACAGGGAATGAAAAACTGTTTTTT